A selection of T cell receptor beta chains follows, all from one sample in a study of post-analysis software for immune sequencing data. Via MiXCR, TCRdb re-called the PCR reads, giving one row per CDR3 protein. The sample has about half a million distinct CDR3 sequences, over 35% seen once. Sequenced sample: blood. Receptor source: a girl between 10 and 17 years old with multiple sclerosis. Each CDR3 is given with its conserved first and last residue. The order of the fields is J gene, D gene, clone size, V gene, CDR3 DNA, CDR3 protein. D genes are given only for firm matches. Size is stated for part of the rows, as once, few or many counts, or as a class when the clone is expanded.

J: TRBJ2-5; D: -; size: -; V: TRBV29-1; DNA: TGCAGCGTTGCCGGGACAGAGACCCAGTACTTC; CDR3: CSVAGTETQYF
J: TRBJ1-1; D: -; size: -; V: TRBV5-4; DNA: TGTGCCAGCAGCCCCCGACTGCCCGGGCTGAACACTGAAGCTTTCTTT; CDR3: CASSPRLPGLNTEAFF
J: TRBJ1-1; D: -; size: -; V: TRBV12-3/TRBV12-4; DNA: TGTGCCAACAGTTTACGGGACGCAGCTTTCTTT; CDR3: CANSLRDAAFF
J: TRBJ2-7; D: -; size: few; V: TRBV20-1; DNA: TGCAGTGCTAGAGAGCACTACGAGCAGTACTTC; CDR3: CSAREHYEQYF
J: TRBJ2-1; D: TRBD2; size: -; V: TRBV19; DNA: TGTGCCAGCAAGACTAGCGGGAACCCCTACAATGAGCAGTTCTTC; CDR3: CASKTSGNPYNEQFF
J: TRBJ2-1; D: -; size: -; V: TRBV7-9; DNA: TGTGCCAGCAGCTCACCTGACGGTAGCTCCTACAATGAGCAGTTCTTC; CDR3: CASSSPDGSSYNEQFF
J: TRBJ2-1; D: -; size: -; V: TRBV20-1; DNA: TGCAGTGCTAGGGACTTCCAGCTTATCAATGAGCAGTTCTTC; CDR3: CSARDFQLINEQFF
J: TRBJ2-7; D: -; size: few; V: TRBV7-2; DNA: TGTGCCAGCAGCCCAGCGCGGACAGTCTACGAGCAGTACTTC; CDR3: CASSPARTVYEQYF
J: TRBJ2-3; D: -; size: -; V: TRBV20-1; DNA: TGCAGTGCTAGAGATCTCGCGAGTGCGCAGTATTTT; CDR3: CSARDLASAQYF
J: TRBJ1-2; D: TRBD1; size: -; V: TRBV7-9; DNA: TGTGCCAGCAGACCCGGACAGGGAAACTATGGCTACACCTTC; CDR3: CASRPGQGNYGYTF
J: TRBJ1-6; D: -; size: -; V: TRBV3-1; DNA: TGTGCCAGCAGAGAAGGGGTCGGTGGAAGGGATTCACCCCTCCACTTT; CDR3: CASREGVGGRDSPLHF
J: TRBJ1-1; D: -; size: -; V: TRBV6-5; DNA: TGTGCCAGCAGTTACTCGGCAGGGGTGAGTGAAGCTTTCTTT; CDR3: CASSYSAGVSEAFF
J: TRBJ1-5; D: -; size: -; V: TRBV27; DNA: TGTGCCAGCAGTTTATCGCCGGCTCCCGGGCGCAATCAGCCCCAGCATTTT; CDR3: CASSLSPAPGRNQPQHF
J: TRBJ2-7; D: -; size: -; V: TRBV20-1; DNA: TGCAGTGCTCTCCTAGGACTCTCCTACGAGCAGTACTTC; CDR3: CSALLGLSYEQYF
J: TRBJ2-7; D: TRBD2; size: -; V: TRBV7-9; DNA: TGTGCCAGCAGCCTACCTGGACTAGATAAGTACGAGCAGTACTTC; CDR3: CASSLPGLDKYEQYF